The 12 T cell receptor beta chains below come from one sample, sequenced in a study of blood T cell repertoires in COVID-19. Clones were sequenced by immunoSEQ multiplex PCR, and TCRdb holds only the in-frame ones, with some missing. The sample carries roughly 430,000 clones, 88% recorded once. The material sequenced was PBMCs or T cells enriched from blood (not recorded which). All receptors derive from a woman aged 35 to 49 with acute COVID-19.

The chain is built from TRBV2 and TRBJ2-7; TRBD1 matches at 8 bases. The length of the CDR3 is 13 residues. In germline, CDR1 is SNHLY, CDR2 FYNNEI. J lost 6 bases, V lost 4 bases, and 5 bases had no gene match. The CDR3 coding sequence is TGTGCCAGCAGTGCGGACAGGGTTGGCGAGCAGTACTTC. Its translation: CASSADRVGEQYF.

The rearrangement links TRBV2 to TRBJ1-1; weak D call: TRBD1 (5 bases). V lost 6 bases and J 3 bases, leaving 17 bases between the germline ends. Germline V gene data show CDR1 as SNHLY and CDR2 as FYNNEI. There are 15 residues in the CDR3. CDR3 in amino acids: CASRSMGGRYTEAFF. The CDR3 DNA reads TGTGCCAGCAGGTCGATGGGGGGTCGTTACACTGAAGCTTTCTTT.

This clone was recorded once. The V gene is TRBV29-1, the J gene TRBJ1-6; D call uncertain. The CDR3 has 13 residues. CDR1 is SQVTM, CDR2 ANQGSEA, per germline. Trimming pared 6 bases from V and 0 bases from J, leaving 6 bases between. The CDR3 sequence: CSVGSSYNSPLHF. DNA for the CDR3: TGCAGCGTAGGGAGCTCCTATAATTCACCCCTCCACTTT.

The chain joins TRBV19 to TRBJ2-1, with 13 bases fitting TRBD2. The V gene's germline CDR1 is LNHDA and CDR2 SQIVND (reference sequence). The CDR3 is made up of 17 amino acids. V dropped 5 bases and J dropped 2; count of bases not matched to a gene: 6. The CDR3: CASSLQLAGGTYNEQFF. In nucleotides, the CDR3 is TGTGCCAGTAGTCTCCAACTAGCGGGGGGGACCTACAATGAGCAGTTCTTC.

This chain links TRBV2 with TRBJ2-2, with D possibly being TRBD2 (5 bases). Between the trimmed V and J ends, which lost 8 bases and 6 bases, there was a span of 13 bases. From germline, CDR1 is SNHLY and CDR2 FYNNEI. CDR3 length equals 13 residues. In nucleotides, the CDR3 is TGTGCCAGCCAAACTAGGAGCCCCGGGGAGCTGTTTTTT. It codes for CASQTRSPGELFF. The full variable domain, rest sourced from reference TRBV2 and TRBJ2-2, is EPEVTQTPSHQVTQMGQEVILRCVPISNHLYFYWYRQILGQKVEFLVSFYNNEISEKSEIFDDQFSVERPDGSNFTLKIRSTKLEDSAMYFCASQTRSPGELFFGEGSRLTVL.

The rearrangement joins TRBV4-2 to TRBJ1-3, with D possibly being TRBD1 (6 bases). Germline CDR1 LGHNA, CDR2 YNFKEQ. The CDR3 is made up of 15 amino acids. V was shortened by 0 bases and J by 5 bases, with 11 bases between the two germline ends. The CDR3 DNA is TGTGCCAGCAGCCAAGATATCCAGGGGCGAAACACCATATATTTT. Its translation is CASSQDIQGRNTIYF.

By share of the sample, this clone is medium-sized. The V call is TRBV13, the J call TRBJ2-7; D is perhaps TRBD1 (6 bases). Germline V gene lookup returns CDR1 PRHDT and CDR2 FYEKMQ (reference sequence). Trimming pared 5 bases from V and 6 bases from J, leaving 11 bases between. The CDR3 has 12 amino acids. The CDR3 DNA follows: TGTGCCAGCAGCAGGGGGAAGGCCGAGCAGTACTTC. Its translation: CASSRGKAEQYF.

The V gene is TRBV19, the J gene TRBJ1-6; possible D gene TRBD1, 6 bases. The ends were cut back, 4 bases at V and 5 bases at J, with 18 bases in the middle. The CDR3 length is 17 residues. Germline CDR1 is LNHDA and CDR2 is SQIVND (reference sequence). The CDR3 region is CASSTPFGDTNNSPLHF. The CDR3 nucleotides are TGTGCCAGTAGTACGCCATTCGGGGACACCAATAATTCACCCCTCCACTTT.

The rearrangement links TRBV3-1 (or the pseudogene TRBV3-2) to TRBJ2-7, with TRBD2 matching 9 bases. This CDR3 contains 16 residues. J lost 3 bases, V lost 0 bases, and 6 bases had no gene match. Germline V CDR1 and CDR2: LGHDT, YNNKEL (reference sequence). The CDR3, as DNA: TGTGCCAGCAGCCAAGACTGGACTAGCGTTTTCTACGAGCAGTACTTC. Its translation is CASSQDWTSVFYEQYF.

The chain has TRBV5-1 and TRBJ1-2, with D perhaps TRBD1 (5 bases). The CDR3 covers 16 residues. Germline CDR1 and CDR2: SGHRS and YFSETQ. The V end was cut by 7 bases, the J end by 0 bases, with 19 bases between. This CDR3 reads CASLFPVTGANYGYTF. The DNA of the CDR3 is TGCGCCAGCCTCTTCCCCGTGACGGGGGCTAACTATGGCTACACCTTC.

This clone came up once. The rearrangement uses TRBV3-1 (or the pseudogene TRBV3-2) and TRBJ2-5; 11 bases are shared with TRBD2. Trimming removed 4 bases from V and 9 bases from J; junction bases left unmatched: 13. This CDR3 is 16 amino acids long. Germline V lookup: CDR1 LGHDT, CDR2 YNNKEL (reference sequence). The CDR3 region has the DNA TGTGCCAGCAGCCTCAACCCGACTAGCGGGGTAGGGGCCCAGTACTTC. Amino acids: CASSLNPTSGVGAQYF.

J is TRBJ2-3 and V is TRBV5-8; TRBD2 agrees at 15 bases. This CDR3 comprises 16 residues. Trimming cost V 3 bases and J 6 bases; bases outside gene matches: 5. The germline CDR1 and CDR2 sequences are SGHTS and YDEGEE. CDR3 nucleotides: TGTGCCAGCAGCTCAGGACTAGCGGGGGGGATGGATACGCAGTATTTT. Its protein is CASSSGLAGGMDTQYF.